One and the same sample provided the 20 T cell receptor beta chains below, sequenced in a study of blood T cell repertoires in COVID-19. The data were produced by immunoSEQ multiplex PCR, yet TCRdb's version contains in-frame clones alone and is incomplete. The sample has about 500,000 clones, about 89% seen once. The sample was peripheral blood. These receptors were obtained from a woman aged 45-60 years with COVID-19, enrolled during active disease.

The chain joins TRBV19 to TRBJ2-2; 7 bases fit TRBD2. Germline V gene lookup returns CDR1 LNHDA and CDR2 SQIVND (reference sequence). V shed 3 bases and J 5 bases; nucleotides not matched to a gene: 3. This CDR3 region has 14 residues. CDR3 sequence (DNA): TGTGCCAGTAGTATGCAGGGACTAACCGGGGAGCTGTTTTTT. It specifies CASSMQGLTGELFF. The full variable domain, in which reference TRBV19 and TRBJ2-2 provide the parts outside the CDR3, is DGGITQSPKYLFRKEGQNVTLSCEQNLNHDAMYWYRQDPGQGLRLIYYSQIVNDFQKGDIAEGYSVSREKKESFPLTVTSAQKNPTAFYLCASSMQGLTGELFFGEGSRLTVL.

As regards this clone: Distinct nucleotide sequences in the sample also encode this CDR3. The CDR3 coding sequence is TGTGCCAGCAGTTACGGACAGGGAGGCGGCTACACCTTC. Encoded protein: CASSYGQGGGYTF. The chain couples TRBV6-5 to TRBJ1-2; TRBD1 matches 8 bases. With V trimmed by 2 bases and J by 8 bases, 4 bases remained unmatched. CDR1 and CDR2 from the germline V gene are MNHEY and SVGAGI. This CDR3 contains 13 residues.

The rearrangement uses TRBV29-1 and TRBJ2-7; 7 bases are shared with TRBD1. CDR3 length: 12 residues. CDR1 and CDR2 from the germline V gene are SQVTM and ANQGSEA. Trimming removed 6 bases from V and 4 bases from J; junction bases left unmatched: 6. CDR3 region: CSVGTEPYEQYF. CDR3 bases: TGCAGCGTAGGGACAGAGCCTTACGAGCAGTACTTC.

The rearrangement joins TRBV5-4 to TRBJ2-7; weak D call: TRBD1 (5 bases). The CDR3 contains 12 residues. Germline V gene lookup returns CDR1 SGHNT and CDR2 YYREEE (reference sequence). Deletions cut 3 bases from V and 3 bases from J, with 7 bases between. The CDR3 DNA reads TGTGCCAGCAGCTATGACAGCTACGAGCAGTACTTC. This encodes CASSYDSYEQYF.

CDR3 nucleotides: TGTGCCAGTAGTACCTTAAACACCGGGGAGCTGTTTTTT. As protein: CASSTLNTGELFF. The chain carries TRBV19 and TRBJ2-2, with D uncertain. The CDR3 is made up of 13 amino acids. V was shortened by 4 bases and J by 2 bases, with 5 bases between the two germline ends. Germline lookup yields CDR1 LNHDA and CDR2 SQIVND (reference sequence).

This chain uses TRBV5-6 with TRBJ2-3; a possible D gene is TRBD2 (6 bases). V was clipped by 4 bases and J by 5 bases, with 17 bases between them. The CDR3 runs to 15 residues. CDR1 and CDR2 (germline): SGHDT, YYEEEE. This chain's CDR3 is CASSPGVIGLDTQYF. The DNA of the CDR3 is TGTGCCAGCAGCCCGGGGGTTATTGGTTTAGATACGCAGTATTTT.

The gene calls are TRBV2 and TRBJ2-7, with D uncertain. Germline values: CDR1 SNHLY, CDR2 FYNNEI. Trimming shortened V by 7 bases and J by 6 bases, and 13 bases separated the two germline ends. The CDR3 has 12 residues. The CDR3 nucleotides are TGTGCCAGCACCCCTGATTGGAGCGAGCAGTACTTC. Translated: CASTPDWSEQYF.

The chain couples TRBV6-5 to TRBJ1-4; 10 bases match TRBD1. Germline-derived CDR1 and CDR2 are MNHEY and SVGAGI. The CDR3 length is 13 residues. J was trimmed by 7 bases and V by 6 bases; bases with no gene match: 2. CDR3 sequence reads: CASRWTGGEKLFF. The CDR3, as DNA: TGTGCCAGCAGATGGACAGGGGGTGAAAAACTGTTTTTT.

The table lists this clone with a count of one. This rearrangement joins TRBV5-5 to TRBJ1-5; no definite D call. Trimming took off 0 bases at V and 0 bases at J, with 4 bases between the two ends. CDR1 SGHKS and CDR2 YYEKEE come from the germline V gene (reference sequence). The CDR3 has 14 amino acids. This CDR3 reads CASSLDYSNQPQHF. CDR3 sequence (DNA): TGTGCCAGCAGCTTGGATTATAGCAATCAGCCCCAGCATTTT.

The rearrangement uses TRBV5-5 and TRBJ2-7; D is possibly TRBD2 (9 bases). The germline CDR1 and CDR2 sequences are SGHKS and YYEKEE (reference sequence). Trimming took 10 bases from V and 2 from J, leaving 25 bases between them. The CDR3 totals 16 residues. The CDR3 loop reads CARGGGGTGDPYEQYF. The CDR3, as DNA: TGTGCCCGCGGCGGGGGGGGGACAGGAGACCCCTACGAGCAGTACTTC.

This chain links TRBV28 with TRBJ2-7; 7 nucleotides line up with TRBD1. This CDR3 has 15 residues. V lost 2 bases to trimming and J lost 2 bases; unmatched junction nucleotides: 6. From germline, CDR1 is MDHEN and CDR2 SYDVKM. CDR3 in DNA: TGTGCCAGCAGTTTACGGTGGGACAGACCCTACGAGCAGTACTTC. As protein: CASSLRWDRPYEQYF.

The genes are TRBV2 and TRBJ2-2; 8 bases are shared with TRBD1. V gave up 6 bases and J gave up 6 bases; unmatched junction bases: 3. Germline V gene data show CDR1 as SNHLY and CDR2 as FYNNEI. The CDR3 consists of 13 residues. CDR3 sequence (DNA): TGTGCCAGCAGGGGACAGGCATCCGGGGAGCTGTTTTTT. Translating gives CASRGQASGELFF.

This clone was seen more than once but under ten times. The chain links TRBV30 to TRBJ2-3; 8 nucleotides agree with TRBD1. Germline trimming cut 5 bases from V and 5 bases from J; bases unmatched to any gene: 6. Germline V gene data show CDR1 as GTSNPN and CDR2 as SVGIG (reference sequence). The CDR3 sequence is 13 residues long. CDR3 sequence reads: CAWSGGEEDTQYF. The CDR3 nucleotides read TGTGCCTGGTCAGGGGGCGAGGAAGATACGCAGTATTTT.

This chain joins TRBV27 and TRBJ1-1; D is unresolved. The germline V and J ends were trimmed by 6 bases and 2 bases, with 7 bases remaining between them. CDR1 and CDR2 from the germline V gene are MNHEY and SMNVEV (reference sequence). The CDR3 has 12 residues. CDR3 bases: TGTGCCAGCAGAACGGTTAACACTGAAGCTTTCTTT. The encoded protein is CASRTVNTEAFF.

The chain employs TRBV19 and TRBJ1-4; unclear D gene. Germline-derived CDR1 and CDR2 are LNHDA and SQIVND (reference sequence). This CDR3 comprises 15 residues. Trimming took 4 bases from V and 6 from J, leaving 15 bases between them. This CDR3 reads CASSSARVLDEKLFF. For the CDR3, the DNA is TGTGCCAGTAGTAGCGCTCGGGTCTTAGATGAAAAACTGTTTTTT. Together with reference TRBV19 and TRBJ1-4, the CDR3 gives the full variable domain: DGGITQSPKYLFRKEGQNVTLSCEQNLNHDAMYWYRQDPGQGLRLIYYSQIVNDFQKGDIAEGYSVSREKKESFPLTVTSAQKNPTAFYLCASSSARVLDEKLFFGSGTQLSVL.

The genes are TRBV2 and TRBJ2-1, with 12 nucleotides matching TRBD2. V was pared by 6 bases and J by 6 bases, with 6 bases of the junction left unmatched. Germline V gene lookup returns CDR1 SNHLY and CDR2 FYNNEI. The CDR3 is made up of 15 amino acids. The CDR3: CASRSTSGGLNEQFF. In DNA form, the CDR3 reads TGTGCCAGCAGATCGACTAGCGGGGGCCTCAATGAGCAGTTCTTC.

This chain joins TRBV6-1 and TRBJ2-2; 8 nucleotides align to TRBD1. The CDR3 sequence is 19 residues long. The V gene's germline CDR1 is MNHNS and CDR2 SASEGT. V gave up 4 bases and J gave up 6 bases; unmatched junction bases: 19. The CDR3 reads CASSVRPTSGGLKSGELFF. The CDR3 DNA reads TGTGCCAGCAGTGTCCGGCCGACGTCAGGGGGCCTGAAATCCGGGGAGCTGTTTTTT.

This chain uses TRBV2 with TRBJ1-1, with D perhaps TRBD1 (5 bases). This CDR3 has 13 residues. Trimming removed 6 bases at V and 0 bases at J, with 8 bases between. Germline CDR1 SNHLY, CDR2 FYNNEI. CDR3 DNA sequence: TGTGCCAGCAGGACAGATCTGAACACTGAAGCTTTCTTT. Its protein product is CASRTDLNTEAFF.

The chain combines TRBV7-9 with TRBJ2-1; a weak D match, TRBD2 (6 bases). Germline lookup yields CDR1 SEHNR and CDR2 FQNEAQ (reference sequence). This CDR3 region has 13 residues. V was pared by 5 bases and J by 7 bases, with 12 bases between. The CDR3 sequence: CASSPTSRNEQFF. CDR3 coding DNA: TGTGCCAGCAGCCCCACTAGCCGTAATGAGCAGTTCTTC.

The rearrangement links TRBV11-2 to TRBJ1-2; possible D gene TRBD1, 5 bases. Per the germline V gene, CDR1 is SGHAT and CDR2 is FQNNGV. Trimming cost V 5 bases and J 6 bases, with 13 bases left between them. There are 13 residues in the CDR3. The CDR3 reads CASSLSLGDGYTF. The CDR3 bases are TGTGCCAGCAGCCTCTCTTTAGGGGATGGCTACACCTTC.